Below are 25 T cell receptor beta chains sequenced from a single sample in a study of T cell responses to AZD1222 COVID-19 vaccine. Only in-frame clones appear in the TCRdb table, and some are missing; sequencing was by immunoSEQ multiplex PCR. Of approximately 150,000 clones listed, around 94% are singletons. The specimen was peripheral blood, collected after recovery from COVID-19. The receptors originated from an adult who had recovered from COVID-19.

This chain links TRBV11-2 with TRBJ1-2, with D maybe TRBD1 (5 bases). V was trimmed by 0 bases and J by 5 bases, leaving 10 bases between them. The CDR3 has 14 residues. In germline, CDR1 is SGHAT, CDR2 FQNNGV. CDR3 region: CASSLEGDGYGYTF. DNA of the CDR3: TGTGCCAGCAGCTTAGAGGGGGACGGTTATGGCTACACCTTC.

The chain carries TRBV13 and TRBJ2-1, with D unresolved. This CDR3 comprises 18 residues. Germline V gene lookup returns CDR1 PRHDT and CDR2 FYEKMQ (reference sequence). Trimming stripped 0 bases from V and 3 bases from J, with 18 bases between. The CDR3 is CASSLGLSFHLLYNEQFF. CDR3 sequence (DNA): TGTGCCAGCAGCTTAGGGCTGAGTTTCCACCTACTCTACAATGAGCAGTTCTTC.

CDR3 DNA: TGTGCCAGCAGCTTAGCGTATCATGGACAGGGAACTAATGAAAAACTGTTTTTT. This codes for CASSLAYHGQGTNEKLFF. The genes are TRBV7-6 and TRBJ1-4; TRBD1 matches 8 bases. CDR3 length equals 18 residues. V lost 0 bases to trimming and J lost 1 base; unmatched junction nucleotides: 7. Germline V gene data show CDR1 as SGHVS and CDR2 as FNYEAQ.

V and J are TRBV9 and TRBJ2-3; D is unclear. Germline lookup yields CDR1 SGDLS and CDR2 YYNGEE. V was trimmed by 6 bases and J by 0 bases, leaving 11 bases between them. The CDR3 runs 14 residues. CDR3 coding DNA: TGTGCCAGCAACGAGTGGGGAAGCACAGATACGCAGTATTTT. Protein product: CASNEWGSTDTQYF.

V is TRBV18 and J is TRBJ2-5; D is perhaps TRBD2 (6 bases). Germline assignment: CDR1 KGHSH and CDR2 LQKENI. Trimming stripped 0 bases from V and 5 bases from J, with 10 bases between. The CDR3 length is 14 residues. This CDR3 reads CASSPPSSGETQYF. DNA of the CDR3: TGTGCCAGCTCACCACCGAGTAGCGGTGAGACCCAGTACTTC.

The rearrangement joins TRBV5-6 to TRBJ2-7, with D unresolved. Trimming removed 4 bases from V and 4 bases from J, with 9 bases in between. Germline V gene sequence: CDR1 SGHDT, CDR2 YYEEEE. The CDR3 has 12 amino acids. The CDR3 region is CASSAQSYEQYF. CDR3 nucleotides: TGTGCCAGCAGCGCACAGAGTTACGAGCAGTACTTC.

The chain carries TRBV6-7 and TRBJ2-7; possibly TRBD1 for D (6 bases). TRBV6-7 belongs to the ORF category, with a function that is uncertain. The CDR3 loop spans 18 amino acids. Trimming pared 0 bases from V and 0 bases from J, leaving 18 bases between. CDR3 loop: CASSYSDYRAIISYEQYF. The CDR3, as DNA: TGTGCCAGCAGTTACTCAGACTACAGGGCCATTATCTCCTACGAGCAGTACTTC.

V and J are TRBV19 and TRBJ2-2; 8 bases map to TRBD1. V trimming: 5 bases; J trimming: 4 bases; junction bases outside the gene matches: 3. This CDR3 has 14 residues. Germline V gives CDR1 LNHDA, CDR2 SQIVND (reference sequence). The CDR3 nucleotides read TGTGCCAGTAGTGTCGACAGGGGCACCGGGGAGCTGTTTTTT. Its protein product is CASSVDRGTGELFF.

The chain links TRBV9 to TRBJ1-1; D is ambiguous. The CDR3 has 14 amino acids. The germline CDR1 and CDR2 sequences are SGDLS and YYNGEE. The V gene lost 4 bases and the J gene lost 2 bases, with 12 bases spanning the gap. The CDR3 sequence: CASSPTPGNTEAFF. As DNA, the CDR3 is TGTGCCAGCAGCCCCACCCCCGGTAACACTGAAGCTTTCTTT. The full variable domain, completed using reference TRBV9 and TRBJ1-1, is DSGVTQTPKHLITATGQRVTLRCSPRSGDLSVYWYQQSLDQGLQFLIQYYNGEERAKGNILERFSAQQFPDLHSELNLSSLELGDSALYFCASSPTPGNTEAFFGQGTRLTVV.

As DNA, the CDR3 is TGCGCCAGCAGTGAGTCAGGCCCGAACACTGAAGCTTTCTTT. It translates to CASSESGPNTEAFF. The chain is built from TRBV10-1 and TRBJ1-1; D gene unclear. The CDR3 is 14 residues long. Per germline, CDR1 WNHNN and CDR2 SYGVQD (reference sequence). Trimming cost V 0 bases and J 1 base, with 6 bases left between them.

This clone was seen more than once but under ten times. The chain links TRBV5-1 to TRBJ2-2; no clear D gene. V lost 4 bases, J lost 5 bases, and 3 bases lay in between. Germline V CDR1 and CDR2: SGHRS, YFSETQ. The CDR3 contains 11 residues. The CDR3 sequence: CASSSTGELFF. The DNA for the CDR3 is TGCGCCAGCAGCAGTACCGGGGAGCTGTTTTTT.

The chain links TRBV4-1 to TRBJ2-7; no reliable D call. The germline CDR1 and CDR2 sequences are MGHRA and YSYEKL. Trimming pared 4 bases from V and 6 bases from J, leaving 19 bases between. The CDR3 is made up of 15 amino acids. The CDR3 DNA sequence: TGCGCCAGCAGCCGTACACTTTTAGCTTTAAGCGAGCAGTACTTC. Its translation is CASSRTLLALSEQYF.

The gene calls are TRBV19 and TRBJ2-1, with TRBD2 matching over 9 bases. The CDR3 is 16 amino acids. J lost 4 bases, V lost 0 bases, and 4 bases had no gene match. Germline V gene lookup returns CDR1 LNHDA and CDR2 SQIVND (reference sequence). The CDR3: CASSIEPSGTYNEQFF. The CDR3 DNA follows: TGTGCCAGTAGTATAGAGCCTAGCGGGACATACAATGAGCAGTTCTTC.

This clone is a singleton in its sample. CDR3 residues: CASSLGQEKPLHF. In DNA, the CDR3 is TGCGCCAGCAGCCTCGGACAGGAGAAACCCCTCCACTTT. The chain uses TRBV5-1 and TRBJ1-6; 7 bases align to TRBD1. This CDR3 is built from 13 residues. Germline loops: CDR1 SGHRS, CDR2 YFSETQ. J gave up 12 bases and V 4 bases, and 7 bases lay outside the gene matches.

The genes are TRBV6-5 and TRBJ1-4, with D possibly TRBD1 on 5 matching bases. Trimming stripped 2 bases from V and 8 bases from J, with 15 bases between. Germline CDR1 MNHEY, CDR2 SVGAGI. The CDR3 runs to 15 residues. CDR3 DNA: TGTGCCAGCAGTTACCGGAGGCAGGGACGCGAAAAACTGTTTTTT. It yields the protein CASSYRRQGREKLFF.

The rearrangement uses TRBV15 and TRBJ1-6; 9 bases agree with TRBD1. This CDR3 contains 16 residues. CDR1 is LNHNV, CDR2 YYDKDF, per germline (reference sequence). The ends lost 5 bases at V and 10 bases at J; junction bases unmatched: 12. The CDR3 reads CATSARDRAGRSPLHF. The CDR3 DNA reads as TGTGCCACCAGCGCCCGGGACAGGGCCGGGAGATCACCCCTCCACTTT.

This clone was picked up one time. This sequence joins TRBV6-5 and TRBJ1-5; 7 nucleotides agree with TRBD1. Germline-derived CDR1 and CDR2 are MNHEY and SVGAGI. CDR3 length: 15 amino acids. V was pared by 0 bases and J by 7 bases, with 6 bases of the junction left unmatched. The CDR3 DNA is TGTGCCAGCAGTTACTCCGGGACAGTCGGACAGCCCCAGCATTTT. Amino acids: CASSYSGTVGQPQHF.

The chain combines TRBV7-3 with TRBJ2-7, with 8 bases identical to TRBD1. CDR1 and CDR2 (germline): SGHTA, FQGTGA. The CDR3 runs to 14 residues. The J segment lost 4 bases and the V segment lost 5 bases, leaving 7 bases of the junction unmatched. The CDR3: CASSPNGQGYEQYF. CDR3 in DNA: TGTGCCAGCAGCCCGAACGGACAGGGTTACGAGCAGTACTTC.

The genes are TRBV24-1 and TRBJ1-5, with D uncertain. Germline V gene data show CDR1 as KGHDR and CDR2 as SFDVKD. The CDR3 length is 14 residues. V lost 6 bases to trimming and J lost 4 bases, with 12 bases between them. The CDR3 loop is CATSPAGRNQPQHF. For the CDR3, the DNA is TGTGCCACCAGTCCCGCCGGGAGAAATCAGCCCCAGCATTTT.

V and J are TRBV18 and TRBJ1-4; D is possibly TRBD1 (6 bases). CDR3 size: 16 residues. Germline CDR1 reads KGHSH; CDR2 reads LQKENI. V was clipped by 6 bases and J by 4 bases, with 18 bases between them. CDR3 in amino acids: CASSNRYRDFNEKLFF. CDR3 DNA sequence: TGTGCCAGCTCTAATCGATACAGGGACTTTAATGAAAAACTGTTTTTT.

CDR3 bases: TGTGCCAGTAGTTCTGCGGAATGGGACAATGAGCAGTTCTTC. As protein: CASSSAEWDNEQFF. This chain joins TRBV19 and TRBJ2-1; D call uncertain. V lost 5 bases and J 5 bases, leaving 13 bases between the germline ends. There are 14 residues in the CDR3. Germline CDR1 LNHDA, CDR2 SQIVND (reference sequence).

V usage is TRBV7-9 and J usage is TRBJ1-2, with 11 bases identical to TRBD1. CDR3 length: 15 residues. Trimming removed 5 bases from V and 3 bases from J; junction bases left unmatched: 5. CDR1 and CDR2 from the germline V gene are SEHNR and FQNEAQ (reference sequence). The CDR3 is CASSMGTGGDYGYTF. Here the CDR3 DNA reads TGTGCCAGCAGCATGGGGACAGGGGGTGACTATGGCTACACCTTC.

This rearrangement joins TRBV11-2 to TRBJ1-6, with 8 positions matching TRBD1. Germline values: CDR1 SGHAT, CDR2 FQNNGV. The CDR3 consists of 18 residues. V lost 1 base and J lost 0; bases outside the gene matches: 5. The DNA of the CDR3 is TGTGCCAGCAGCTTAGGGACAGGGACAAGCTCCTATAATTCACCCCTCCACTTT. Amino acids: CASSLGTGTSSYNSPLHF.

This chain uses TRBV10-3 with TRBJ2-7; D may be TRBD1 (5 bases). Germline V gene sequence: CDR1 ENHRY, CDR2 SYGVKD. Trimming removed 5 bases from V and 0 bases from J, with 11 bases in between. The CDR3 has 14 residues. CDR3 nucleotides: TGTGCCATCAGTCCCGGACAACTCTCCTACGAGCAGTACTTC. The encoded protein is CAISPGQLSYEQYF.

The chain combines TRBV7-9 with TRBJ2-3; D is unresolved. V was shortened by 5 bases and J by 3 bases, with 12 bases between the two germline ends. There are 14 residues in the CDR3. Germline CDR1 SEHNR, CDR2 FQNEAQ (reference sequence). CDR3 sequence: CASSPQAQTDTQYF. CDR3 nucleotides: TGTGCCAGCAGCCCTCAAGCACAGACAGATACGCAGTATTTT.